This T cell receptor beta chain stems from a study of blood T cell repertoires in COVID-19. In the study overall: Both acute and convalescent COVID-19 samples were obtained from the United States, Italy and Spain. In each case, the material was cDNA or gDNA derived from T cells, B-cell-depleted T cells, or PBMCs.

Source study methods: Estimates of nucleated cell counts were drawn from the amplification of reference gene primers. The method was immunoSEQ multiplex PCR; TCRdb's version includes in-frame clones alone and lacks a portion of them. The V and J calls and clone size were taken over from that table, and D and trimming were inferred from the DNA. The sample lists some 66,000 clones; approximately 93% were seen once. Sequencing was done on a sample of peripheral blood. The receptor's source is a man in his sixties or seventies with active COVID-19.

The CDR3 region has the DNA TGTGCCAGCAGCCTATGGACAGCGATAGATAGTGGCTACACCTTC. It specifies CASSLWTAIDSGYTF. This chain connects TRBV9 to TRBJ1-2; D possibly corresponds to TRBD1 (6 bases). Germline V lookup: CDR1 SGDLS, CDR2 YYNGEE. V gave up 4 bases and J gave up 7 bases, with 20 bases separating them. There are 15 residues in the CDR3. Complete variable domain (other parts from reference TRBV9 and TRBJ1-2): DSGVTQTPKHLITATGQRVTLRCSPRSGDLSVYWYQQSLDQGLQFLIQYYNGEERAKGNILERFSAQQFPDLHSELNLSSLELGDSALYFCASSLWTAIDSGYTFGSGTRLTVV.